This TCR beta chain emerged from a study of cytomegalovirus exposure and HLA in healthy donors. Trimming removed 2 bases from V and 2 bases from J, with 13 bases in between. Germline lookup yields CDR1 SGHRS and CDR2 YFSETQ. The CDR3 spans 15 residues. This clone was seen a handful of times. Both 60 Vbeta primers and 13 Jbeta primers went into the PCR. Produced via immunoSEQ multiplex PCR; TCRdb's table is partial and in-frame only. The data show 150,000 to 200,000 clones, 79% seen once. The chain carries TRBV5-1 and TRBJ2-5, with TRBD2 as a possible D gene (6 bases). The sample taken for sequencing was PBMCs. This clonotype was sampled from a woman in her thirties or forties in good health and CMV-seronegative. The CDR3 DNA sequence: TGCGCCAGCAGCTTACACGGGAGCTTTCAAGAGACCCAGTACTTC. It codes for CASSLHGSFQETQYF. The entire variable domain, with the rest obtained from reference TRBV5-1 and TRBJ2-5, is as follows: KAGVTQTPRYLIKTRGQQVTLSCSPISGHRSVSWYQQTPGQGLQFLFEYFSETQRNKGNFPGRFSGRQFSNSRSEMNVSTLELGDSALYLCASSLHGSFQETQYFGPGTRLLVL.